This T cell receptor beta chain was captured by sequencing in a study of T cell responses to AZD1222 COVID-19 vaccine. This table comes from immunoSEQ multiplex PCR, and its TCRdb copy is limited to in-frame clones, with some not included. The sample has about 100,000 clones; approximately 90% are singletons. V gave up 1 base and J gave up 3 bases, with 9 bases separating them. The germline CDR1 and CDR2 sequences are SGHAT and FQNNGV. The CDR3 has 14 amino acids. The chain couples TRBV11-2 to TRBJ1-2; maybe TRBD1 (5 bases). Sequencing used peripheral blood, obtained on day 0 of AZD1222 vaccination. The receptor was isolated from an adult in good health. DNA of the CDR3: TGTGCCAGCAGCTTAGCAGGGTTAGACTATGGCTACACCTTC. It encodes CASSLAGLDYGYTF.